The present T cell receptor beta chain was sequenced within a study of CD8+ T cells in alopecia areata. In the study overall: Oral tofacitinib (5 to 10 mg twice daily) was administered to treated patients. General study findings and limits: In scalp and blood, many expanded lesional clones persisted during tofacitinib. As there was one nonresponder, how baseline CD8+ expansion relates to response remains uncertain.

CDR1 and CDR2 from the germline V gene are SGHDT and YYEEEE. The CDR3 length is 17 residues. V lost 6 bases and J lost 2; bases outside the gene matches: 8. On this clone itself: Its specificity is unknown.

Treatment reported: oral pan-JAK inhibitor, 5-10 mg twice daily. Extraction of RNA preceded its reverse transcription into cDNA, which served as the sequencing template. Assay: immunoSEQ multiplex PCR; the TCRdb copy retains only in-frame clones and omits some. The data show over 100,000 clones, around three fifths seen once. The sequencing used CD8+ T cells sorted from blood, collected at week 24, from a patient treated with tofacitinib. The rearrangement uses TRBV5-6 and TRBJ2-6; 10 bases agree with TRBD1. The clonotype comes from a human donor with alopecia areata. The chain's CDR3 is CASTQDRGLAGANVLTF. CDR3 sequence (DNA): TGTGCCAGCACCCAAGACAGGGGGCTTGCTGGGGCCAACGTCCTGACTTTC.